This paragraph covers one TCR beta chain sequence. Its matching antigen is unknown. Germline CDR1 and CDR2: SNHLY and FYNNEI. Trimming left V 10 bases short and J 12 bases short, with 25 bases between. CDR3 length: 13 residues. The data are from a study of cytomegalovirus exposure and HLA in healthy donors. Study-wide points: Cytomegalovirus-associated status was assigned to about 170 TCR beta chains.

In the PCR, 60 Vbeta and 13 Jbeta primers were used. Only in-frame clones appear in the TCRdb table, and some are missing; sequencing was by immunoSEQ multiplex PCR. The sample records fewer than 200,000 clones, more than 70% being singletons. The sequence was obtained from a male donor in good health and CMV-seronegative. The chain combines TRBV2 with TRBJ2-7; D is possibly TRBD2 (6 bases). The sequenced sample was PBMCs. CDR3 protein: CATSGRGPSSVYF. Here the CDR3 DNA reads TGTGCCACCTCGGGGCGGGGACCGAGCTCCGTGTACTTC.